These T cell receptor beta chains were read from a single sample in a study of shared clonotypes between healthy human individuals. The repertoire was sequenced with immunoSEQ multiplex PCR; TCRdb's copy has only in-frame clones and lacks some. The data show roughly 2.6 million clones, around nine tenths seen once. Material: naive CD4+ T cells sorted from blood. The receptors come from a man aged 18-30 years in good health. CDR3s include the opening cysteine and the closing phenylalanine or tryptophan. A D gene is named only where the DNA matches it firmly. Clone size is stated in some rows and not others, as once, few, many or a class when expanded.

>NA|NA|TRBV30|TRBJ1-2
CAWSTIRVGDYGYTF
TGTGCCTGGAGTACTATACGGGTAGGAGACTATGGCTACACCTTC
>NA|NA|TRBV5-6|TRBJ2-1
CASSFSRATYNEQFF
TGTGCCAGCAGCTTCAGCAGGGCCACCTACAATGAGCAGTTCTTC
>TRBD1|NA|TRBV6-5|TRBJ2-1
CASSYSRTGGGNEQFF
TGTGCCAGCAGTTATTCACGAACAGGGGGTGGTAATGAGCAGTTCTTC
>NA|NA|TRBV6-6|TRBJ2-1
CASSRAGTANNEQFF
TGTGCCAGCAGTCGGGCCGGGACGGCAAACAATGAGCAGTTCTTC
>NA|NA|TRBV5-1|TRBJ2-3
CASSRSTDTQYF
TGCGCCAGCAGCAGGAGCACAGATACGCAGTATTTT
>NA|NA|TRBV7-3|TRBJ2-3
CASSASLDTQYF
TGTGCCAGCAGCGCAAGTTTAGATACGCAGTATTTT
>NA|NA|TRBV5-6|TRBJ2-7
CASSLVGSYEQYF
TGTGCCAGCAGCTTGGTGGGCTCCTACGAGCAGTACTTC
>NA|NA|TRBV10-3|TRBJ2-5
CAISPQDPQTQYF
TGTGCCATCAGTCCTCAGGACCCGCAGACCCAGTACTTC
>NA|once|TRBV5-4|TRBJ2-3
CASRDLAVSTDTQYF
TGTGCCAGCAGGGATTTAGCGGTCAGCACAGATACGCAGTATTTT
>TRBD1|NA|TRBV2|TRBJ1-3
CASSERGPGNTIYF
TGTGCCAGCAGTGAGAGGGGGCCTGGAAACACCATATATTTT
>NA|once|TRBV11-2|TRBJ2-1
CASSLRGSDEQFF
TGTGCCAGCAGCCTCAGGGGCAGCGATGAGCAGTTCTTC
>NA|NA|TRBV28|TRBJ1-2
CTSSYDLGYGYTF
TGTACCAGCAGCTACGATCTCGGGTATGGCTACACCTTC
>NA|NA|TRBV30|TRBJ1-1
CAWSLGGTEAFF
TGTGCCTGGAGTCTAGGGGGTACTGAAGCTTTCTTT
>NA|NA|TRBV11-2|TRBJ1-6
CASSLDGAVINSPLHF
TGTGCCAGCAGCTTAGACGGGGCAGTGATTAATTCACCCCTCCACTTT
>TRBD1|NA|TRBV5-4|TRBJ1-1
CASSQGVPKNTEAFF
TGTGCCAGCAGCCAGGGGGTTCCCAAAAACACTGAAGCTTTCTTT
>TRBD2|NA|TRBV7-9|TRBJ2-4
CASSSLAGGWSAKNIQYF
TGTGCCAGCAGCTCTCTAGCGGGAGGATGGTCGGCCAAAAACATTCAGTACTTC
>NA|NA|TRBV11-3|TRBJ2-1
CASSLDPGGNNEQFF
TGTGCCAGCAGCTTAGATCCTGGGGGGAACAATGAGCAGTTCTTC
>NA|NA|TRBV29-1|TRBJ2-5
CSVAGFTYQETQYF
TGCAGCGTCGCAGGGTTCACTTACCAAGAGACCCAGTACTTC
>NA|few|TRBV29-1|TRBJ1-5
CSVGGNQPQHF
TGCAGCGTTGGTGGCAATCAGCCCCAGCATTTT
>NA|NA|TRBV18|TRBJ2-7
CASSPGAGYEQYF
TGTGCCAGCTCACCAGGGGCTGGCTACGAGCAGTACTTC
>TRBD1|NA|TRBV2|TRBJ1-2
CASSVPTGLTYGYTF
TGTGCCAGCAGTGTCCCGACAGGGCTGACTTATGGCTACACCTTC
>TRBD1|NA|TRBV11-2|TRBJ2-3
CASSYGQGTDTQYF
TGTGCCAGCAGCTACGGACAGGGCACAGATACGCAGTATTTT
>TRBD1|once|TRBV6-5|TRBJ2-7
CASKTDRPFSYEQYF
TGTGCCAGCAAAACGGACAGGCCATTCTCCTACGAGCAGTACTTC
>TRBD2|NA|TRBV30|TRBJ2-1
CALTRGGPNNEQFF
TGTGCCTTAACACGGGGGGGCCCAAACAATGAGCAGTTCTTC
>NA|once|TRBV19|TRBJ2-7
CASSIEDPSRFHQGGTEQYF
TGTGCCAGTAGTATAGAAGATCCCTCTCGATTCCACCAAGGGGGGACAGAGCAGTACTTC
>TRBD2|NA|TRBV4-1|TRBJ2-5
CASSHRKRGKPQETQYF
TGCGCCAGCAGCCATAGGAAGCGGGGGAAACCCCAAGAGACCCAGTACTTC
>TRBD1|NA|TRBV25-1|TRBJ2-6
CASSELTGGGPGANVLTF
TGTGCCAGCAGTGAATTGACAGGGGGCGGGCCTGGGGCCAACGTCCTGACTTTC
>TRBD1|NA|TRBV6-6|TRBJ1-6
CASSYSLQGPLHF
TGTGCCAGCAGTTACTCCCTACAGGGGCCCCTCCACTTT
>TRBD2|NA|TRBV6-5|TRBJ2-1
CASSPSGSDYNEQFF
TGTGCCAGCAGTCCTAGCGGGAGTGACTACAATGAGCAGTTCTTC
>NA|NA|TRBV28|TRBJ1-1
CASSPEGRTDHTEAFF
TGTGCCAGCAGTCCCGAGGGGAGGACAGATCACACTGAAGCTTTCTTT
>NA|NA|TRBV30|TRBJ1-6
CAWRKTELALSPLHF
TGTGCCTGGAGGAAAACAGAACTTGCCCTTTCACCCCTCCACTTT
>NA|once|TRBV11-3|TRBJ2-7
CASSSQGSGYEQYF
TGTGCCAGCAGCTCACAGGGATCAGGCTACGAGCAGTACTTC
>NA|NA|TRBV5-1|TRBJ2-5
CASSLVTGAVGETQYF
TGCGCCAGCAGCTTGGTTACGGGGGCCGTGGGAGAGACCCAGTACTTC
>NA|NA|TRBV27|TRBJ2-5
CASSPRARETQYF
TGTGCCAGCAGTCCCCGGGCTAGAGAGACCCAGTACTTC
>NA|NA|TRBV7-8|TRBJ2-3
CASSQSLERGLGLTQYF
TGTGCCAGCAGCCAATCCTTAGAGAGGGGGTTGGGGTTGACGCAGTATTTT
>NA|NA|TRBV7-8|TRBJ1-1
CASSSTAFNTEAFF
TGTGCCAGCAGCTCAACAGCATTTAACACTGAAGCTTTCTTT
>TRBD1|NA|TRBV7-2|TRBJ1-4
CASSLDMINTGGTNEKLFF
TGTGCCAGCAGCCTAGACATGATAAACACAGGGGGAACTAATGAAAAACTGTTTTTT
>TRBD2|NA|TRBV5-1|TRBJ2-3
CASSTSSGSSTDTQYF
TGCGCCAGCAGCACATCTAGCGGGTCGAGCACAGATACGCAGTATTTT
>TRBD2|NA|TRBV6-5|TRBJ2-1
CASSYSASGRYNEQFF
TGTGCCAGCAGTTACTCAGCTAGCGGCCGATACAATGAGCAGTTCTTC
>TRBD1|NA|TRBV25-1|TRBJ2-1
CASSEPGQGIYNEQFF
TGTGCCAGCAGTGAACCGGGACAGGGTATCTACAATGAGCAGTTCTTC
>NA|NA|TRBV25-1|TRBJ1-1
CASSETANTEAFF
TGTGCCAGCAGTGAGACGGCGAACACTGAAGCTTTCTTT
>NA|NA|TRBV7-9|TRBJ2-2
CASSPSGNTGELFF
TGTGCCAGCAGCCCCTCCGGAAACACCGGGGAGCTGTTTTTT